The rows below give T cell receptor beta chains drawn from one sample of a study of shared clonotypes between healthy human individuals. The repertoire was sequenced with immunoSEQ multiplex PCR; TCRdb's copy has only in-frame clones and lacks some. The sample includes fewer than 1.8 million clones, approximately 98.5% of them seen just once. Sequencing input: naive CD4+ T cells sorted from blood. The receptors shown here come from a man younger than 40 in good health. Both conserved end residues are part of each CDR3. The D gene is left open where the match is weak. Clone sizes are given selectively: once, few, many, or a class where the clone is expanded.

v_gene: TRBV28; j_gene: TRBJ1-5; abundance: NA; d_gene: TRBD1; CDR3aa: CASSFSGQGSQPQHF; CDR3nt: TGTGCCAGCAGTTTTAGTGGACAGGGCAGTCAGCCCCAGCATTTT
v_gene: TRBV6-1; j_gene: TRBJ1-2; abundance: NA; d_gene: NA; CDR3aa: CASRGVDRLFYGYTF; CDR3nt: TGTGCCAGCAGAGGGGTCGACAGACTTTTTTATGGCTACACCTTC
v_gene: TRBV5-1; j_gene: TRBJ2-7; abundance: NA; d_gene: NA; CDR3aa: CASSTGPYEQYF; CDR3nt: TGCGCCAGCAGCACGGGACCTTACGAGCAGTACTTC
v_gene: TRBV7-6; j_gene: TRBJ2-7; abundance: NA; d_gene: NA; CDR3aa: CASSLALSARGSYEQYF; CDR3nt: TGTGCCAGCAGCTTAGCTTTATCAGCCAGGGGTTCCTACGAGCAGTACTTC
v_gene: TRBV5-6; j_gene: TRBJ2-7; abundance: once; d_gene: NA; CDR3aa: CASSLGAIVYEQYF; CDR3nt: TGTGCCAGCAGCTTAGGAGCGATAGTCTACGAGCAGTACTTC
v_gene: TRBV7-8; j_gene: TRBJ2-7; abundance: NA; d_gene: TRBD2; CDR3aa: CASSLSKLAGVGAYEQYF; CDR3nt: TGTGCCAGCAGCTTAAGTAAACTAGCGGGAGTCGGGGCCTACGAGCAGTACTTC
v_gene: TRBV7-2; j_gene: TRBJ2-7; abundance: NA; d_gene: NA; CDR3aa: CASSPNYMSYEQYF; CDR3nt: TGTGCCAGCAGCCCAAACTACATGTCCTACGAGCAGTACTTC
v_gene: TRBV7-2; j_gene: TRBJ2-2; abundance: NA; d_gene: NA; CDR3aa: CASTPRGGQGPHTGELFF; CDR3nt: TGTGCCAGCACCCCCCGGGGGGGACAGGGCCCCCACACCGGGGAGCTGTTTTTT
v_gene: TRBV19; j_gene: TRBJ2-1; abundance: NA; d_gene: NA; CDR3aa: CASSIRGRERNQQFF; CDR3nt: TGTGCCAGTAGTATTCGGGGACGCGAGCGGAATCAGCAGTTCTTC
v_gene: TRBV5-1; j_gene: TRBJ2-7; abundance: NA; d_gene: NA; CDR3aa: CASSLASSNYEQYF; CDR3nt: TGCGCCAGCAGCTTGGCCTCGAGTAACTACGAGCAGTACTTC
v_gene: TRBV7-5; j_gene: TRBJ1-2; abundance: NA; d_gene: NA; CDR3aa: CARNRPGLDGYTF; CDR3nt: TGTGCCAGAAACCGACCGGGACTTGATGGCTACACCTTC
v_gene: TRBV28; j_gene: TRBJ1-1; abundance: NA; d_gene: NA; CDR3aa: CASSFSVGTEAFF; CDR3nt: TGTGCCAGCAGTTTCTCGGTGGGCACTGAAGCTTTCTTT
v_gene: TRBV12-2; j_gene: TRBJ2-7; abundance: NA; d_gene: NA; CDR3aa: CASRYGQREQYF; CDR3nt: TGTGCAAGTCGCTACGGACAGCGGGAGCAGTACTTC
v_gene: TRBV11-3; j_gene: TRBJ2-4; abundance: once; d_gene: NA; CDR3aa: CASSWTTGDIQYF; CDR3nt: TGTGCCAGCAGCTGGACAACAGGTGACATTCAGTACTTC
v_gene: TRBV7-7; j_gene: TRBJ1-2; abundance: NA; d_gene: NA; CDR3aa: CASSLGALAGIGYTF; CDR3nt: TGTGCTAGCAGCTTAGGGGCTTTGGCAGGGATCGGCTACACCTTC
v_gene: TRBV7-6; j_gene: TRBJ2-1; abundance: NA; d_gene: TRBD1; CDR3aa: CASRPIGTGGGIEFF; CDR3nt: TGTGCCAGCAGACCAATCGGGACAGGGGGGGGCATAGAGTTCTTC
v_gene: TRBV5-1; j_gene: TRBJ1-2; abundance: NA; d_gene: NA; CDR3aa: CASSLGQGSGYTF; CDR3nt: TGCGCCAGCAGCTTGGGGCAGGGCTCTGGCTACACCTTC
v_gene: TRBV29-1; j_gene: TRBJ2-5; abundance: NA; d_gene: TRBD1; CDR3aa: CSVVRRGIQETQYF; CDR3nt: TGCAGCGTTGTTCGCAGGGGGATCCAAGAGACCCAGTACTTC
v_gene: TRBV27; j_gene: TRBJ1-1; abundance: NA; d_gene: TRBD1; CDR3aa: CASSPRTGDQAFF; CDR3nt: TGTGCCAGCAGTCCGCGAACAGGGGACCAAGCTTTCTTT
v_gene: TRBV6-5; j_gene: TRBJ1-1; abundance: NA; d_gene: NA; CDR3aa: CASSYTGMNTEAFF; CDR3nt: TGTGCCAGCAGTTACACAGGCATGAACACTGAAGCTTTCTTT
v_gene: TRBV11-3; j_gene: TRBJ2-7; abundance: NA; d_gene: NA; CDR3aa: CASSPGRSNNEQYF; CDR3nt: TGTGCCAGCAGCCCGGGACGGTCTAACAACGAGCAGTACTTC
v_gene: TRBV14; j_gene: TRBJ2-5; abundance: once; d_gene: NA; CDR3aa: CASSHLQTGQETQYF; CDR3nt: TGTGCCAGCAGCCATCTCCAGACAGGCCAAGAGACCCAGTACTTC
v_gene: TRBV7-3; j_gene: TRBJ2-3; abundance: NA; d_gene: NA; CDR3aa: CASSLSRLRENTDTQYF; CDR3nt: TGTGCCAGCAGCTTAAGTCGTTTACGAGAGAACACAGATACGCAGTATTTT
v_gene: TRBV10-1; j_gene: TRBJ1-1; abundance: NA; d_gene: TRBD1; CDR3aa: CASRGQANTEAFF; CDR3nt: TGCGCCAGCAGAGGACAGGCAAACACTGAAGCTTTCTTT
v_gene: TRBV10-3; j_gene: TRBJ2-7; abundance: NA; d_gene: NA; CDR3aa: CAISAALTGHFGLYEQYF; CDR3nt: TGTGCCATCAGTGCCGCTTTGACAGGTCACTTCGGACTCTACGAGCAGTACTTC
v_gene: TRBV5-1; j_gene: TRBJ2-7; abundance: NA; d_gene: TRBD2; CDR3aa: CASSLAQAGGYEQYF; CDR3nt: TGCGCCAGCAGCTTGGCCCAAGCGGGAGGCTACGAGCAGTACTTC
v_gene: TRBV7-6; j_gene: TRBJ2-3; abundance: NA; d_gene: NA; CDR3aa: CASSAQAARTDTQYF; CDR3nt: TGTGCCAGCAGCGCCCAAGCGGCTCGCACAGATACGCAGTATTTT
v_gene: TRBV5-4; j_gene: TRBJ2-2; abundance: NA; d_gene: NA; CDR3aa: CASSPGQGRQGELFF; CDR3nt: TGTGCCAGCAGCCCGGGGCAGGGACGACAAGGGGAGCTGTTTTTT
v_gene: TRBV28; j_gene: TRBJ2-4; abundance: NA; d_gene: NA; CDR3aa: CASSLRGTGWAKNIQYF; CDR3nt: TGTGCCAGCAGTTTGAGGGGCACCGGTTGGGCCAAAAACATTCAGTACTTC
v_gene: TRBV10-2; j_gene: TRBJ2-3; abundance: NA; d_gene: NA; CDR3aa: CASRGRDTQYF; CDR3nt: TGCGCCAGCAGGGGGCGGGATACGCAGTATTTT
v_gene: TRBV19; j_gene: TRBJ2-7; abundance: once; d_gene: NA; CDR3aa: CASRLDSSPSEQYF; CDR3nt: TGTGCCAGTAGACTGGACAGCTCCCCCTCCGAGCAGTACTTC
v_gene: TRBV11-2; j_gene: TRBJ2-3; abundance: NA; d_gene: NA; CDR3aa: CASSLGFPDTQYF; CDR3nt: TGTGCCAGCAGCTTGGGTTTCCCAGATACGCAGTATTTT
v_gene: TRBV5-1; j_gene: TRBJ2-1; abundance: NA; d_gene: NA; CDR3aa: CASSLSVRDEQFF; CDR3nt: TGCGCCAGCAGCTTGTCAGTGCGGGATGAGCAGTTCTTC
v_gene: TRBV5-4; j_gene: TRBJ2-1; abundance: NA; d_gene: TRBD2; CDR3aa: CASSRGLAGGGEQFF; CDR3nt: TGTGCCAGCAGCCGCGGACTAGCGGGAGGGGGTGAGCAGTTCTTC
v_gene: TRBV28; j_gene: TRBJ1-5; abundance: once; d_gene: NA; CDR3aa: CASSFNFNQPQHF; CDR3nt: TGTGCCAGCAGTTTTAACTTTAATCAGCCCCAGCATTTT
v_gene: TRBV4-3; j_gene: TRBJ2-3; abundance: NA; d_gene: NA; CDR3aa: CASSQDNKVPDTQYF; CDR3nt: TGCGCCAGCAGCCAAGATAACAAGGTCCCAGATACGCAGTATTTT
v_gene: TRBV15; j_gene: TRBJ2-3; abundance: NA; d_gene: TRBD2; CDR3aa: CATSRDVGGPTDTQYF; CDR3nt: TGTGCCACCAGCAGAGATGTGGGAGGGCCTACAGATACGCAGTATTTT